Listed below are T cell receptor beta chains from one sample, sequenced in a study of T cell responses to AZD1222 COVID-19 vaccine. Profiled with immunoSEQ multiplex PCR; TCRdb holds only in-frame clones, not every one. The repertoire holds some 100,000 clones, approximately 88% seen once, with about a sixth in the top ten. The specimen was peripheral blood, collected on day 0 of AZD1222 vaccination. These receptors all come from an adult in good health. Each CDR3 is given with its conserved first and last residue. The D gene is left open where the match is weak.

d_call: .; v_call: TRBV15; j_call: TRBJ2-2; cdr3_length: 14; cdr3_nt: TGTGCCACCAGCAGGGACCTTAACACCGGGGAGCTGTTTTTT; cdr3_aa: CATSRDLNTGELFF
d_call: .; v_call: TRBV3-1/TRBV3-2; j_call: TRBJ1-6; cdr3_length: 15; cdr3_nt: TGTGCCAGCAGCCAGTACGGGACGGATAATTCACCCCTCCACTTT; cdr3_aa: CASSQYGTDNSPLHF
d_call: .; v_call: TRBV18; j_call: TRBJ1-2; cdr3_length: 16; cdr3_nt: TGTGCCAGCTCACCTCGACGTGAAGGGGGGGGCTATGGCTACACCTTC; cdr3_aa: CASSPRREGGGYGYTF
d_call: .; v_call: TRBV10-3; j_call: TRBJ1-5; cdr3_length: 13; cdr3_nt: TGTGCCATCCGAAAGGATAGCAATCAGCCCCAGCATTTT; cdr3_aa: CAIRKDSNQPQHF
d_call: .; v_call: TRBV5-1; j_call: TRBJ2-1; cdr3_length: 14; cdr3_nt: TGCGCCAGCAGCTTTGGCGGGACCAACAATGAGCAGTTCTTC; cdr3_aa: CASSFGGTNNEQFF
d_call: .; v_call: TRBV10-3; j_call: TRBJ2-3; cdr3_length: 11; cdr3_nt: TGTGCCAGCCGGGAGTTGGATACGCAGTATTTT; cdr3_aa: CASRELDTQYF
d_call: .; v_call: TRBV7-9; j_call: TRBJ1-4; cdr3_length: 12; cdr3_nt: TGTGCCAGCAGCCTACCCCTCGGGGAACTGTTTTTT; cdr3_aa: CASSLPLGELFF
d_call: .; v_call: TRBV19; j_call: TRBJ2-6; cdr3_length: 16; cdr3_nt: TGTGCCAGTAGTAGGGCAGGGGTAACTGGGGCCAACGTCCTGACTTTC; cdr3_aa: CASSRAGVTGANVLTF
d_call: TRBD1; v_call: TRBV5-6; j_call: TRBJ2-7; cdr3_length: 11; cdr3_nt: TGTGCCAGCAGGAGACAGGGCGAGCAGTACTTC; cdr3_aa: CASRRQGEQYF
d_call: .; v_call: TRBV24-1; j_call: TRBJ1-1; cdr3_length: 17; cdr3_nt: TGTGCCACCAGAAAGATGAATAACAGCAGGGGTCGCACTGAAGCTTTCTTT; cdr3_aa: CATRKMNNSRGRTEAFF
d_call: .; v_call: TRBV7-9; j_call: TRBJ2-3; cdr3_length: 13; cdr3_nt: TGTGCCAGCAGCTTAGGCGTTACAGATACGCAGTATTTT; cdr3_aa: CASSLGVTDTQYF
d_call: .; v_call: TRBV6-1; j_call: TRBJ1-2; cdr3_length: 12; cdr3_nt: TGTGCCAGCAGTGAAGCCAATTTTGGCTACACCTTC; cdr3_aa: CASSEANFGYTF
d_call: .; v_call: TRBV4-1; j_call: TRBJ1-2; cdr3_length: 14; cdr3_nt: TGCGCCAGCAGCCAAGCGAGACCGAGCTATGGCTACACCTTC; cdr3_aa: CASSQARPSYGYTF
d_call: .; v_call: TRBV27; j_call: TRBJ2-3; cdr3_length: 15; cdr3_nt: TGTGCCAGCAGTTTCTCAGCAGGTCGGACAGATACGCAGTATTTT; cdr3_aa: CASSFSAGRTDTQYF
d_call: TRBD2; v_call: TRBV6-6; j_call: TRBJ2-1; cdr3_length: 16; cdr3_nt: TGTGCCAGCAGTCTAAGCGGGGTTAGCTCCTACAATGAGCAGTTCTTC; cdr3_aa: CASSLSGVSSYNEQFF
d_call: .; v_call: TRBV14; j_call: TRBJ1-6; cdr3_length: 13; cdr3_nt: TGTGCCAGCAGCCTTGCTCTAGGTTCACCCCTCCACTTT; cdr3_aa: CASSLALGSPLHF
d_call: .; v_call: TRBV9; j_call: TRBJ1-3; cdr3_length: 15; cdr3_nt: TGTGCCAGCAGCGTGGACAGTTACTCTGGAAACACCATATATTTT; cdr3_aa: CASSVDSYSGNTIYF
d_call: .; v_call: TRBV5-1; j_call: TRBJ1-4; cdr3_length: 17; cdr3_nt: TGCGCCAGCAGCAAGGAGTCTCTGGACAGAACTAATGAAAAACTGTTTTTT; cdr3_aa: CASSKESLDRTNEKLFF
d_call: .; v_call: TRBV3-1/TRBV3-2; j_call: TRBJ1-2; cdr3_length: 16; cdr3_nt: TGTGCCAGCAGCCAAGTAGCCTCCCCTCTCCTAAGTGGCTACACCTTC; cdr3_aa: CASSQVASPLLSGYTF
d_call: .; v_call: TRBV7-9; j_call: TRBJ1-2; cdr3_length: 16; cdr3_nt: TGTGCCAGCAGCTCTGGGATCGGGGGGGCAGACTATGGCTACACCTTC; cdr3_aa: CASSSGIGGADYGYTF
d_call: TRBD1; v_call: TRBV18; j_call: TRBJ1-2; cdr3_length: 18; cdr3_nt: TGTGCCAGCTCACCCTTCACCGTGACAGGGGGCTTTAACTATGGCTACACCTTC; cdr3_aa: CASSPFTVTGGFNYGYTF
d_call: TRBD1; v_call: TRBV9; j_call: TRBJ1-1; cdr3_length: 13; cdr3_nt: TGTGCCAGCAGTGATACAGGGGACACTGAAGCTTTCTTT; cdr3_aa: CASSDTGDTEAFF
d_call: .; v_call: TRBV25-1; j_call: TRBJ1-4; cdr3_length: 13; cdr3_nt: TGTGCCAGCAGTTACAGGGCTAATGAAAAACTGTTTTTT; cdr3_aa: CASSYRANEKLFF
d_call: .; v_call: TRBV27; j_call: TRBJ1-5; cdr3_length: 16; cdr3_nt: TGTGCCGGAAGGATCCGGACGGGTCCCTTTATTCAGCCCCAGCATTTT; cdr3_aa: CAGRIRTGPFIQPQHF